This T cell receptor beta chain was captured in a study of blood T cell repertoires in COVID-19. As for the study in general: From the United States, Italy and Spain came samples of acute and convalescent COVID-19. Sources were T cells, B-cell-depleted T cells, or PBMCs; the material itself was cDNA or gDNA.

Authors' analysis steps: Estimates of nucleated cell counts were drawn from the amplification of reference gene primers. TCRdb's table, derived via immunoSEQ multiplex PCR, lists solely in-frame clones and lacks some. That table furnishes V, J and clone size, whereas the DNA furnished D and trimming. Among 81,000 or so clones listed, more than 80% were seen once. This CDR3 comprises 12 residues. Germline V gene lookup returns CDR1 SGDLS and CDR2 YYNGEE. Trimming cost V 4 bases and J 4 bases, with 6 bases left between them. Sequences were obtained from peripheral blood. The chain links TRBV9 to TRBJ1-3; D is undetermined. This TCR was recovered from a human donor in a cohort sampled during active COVID-19. CDR3 amino acids: CASSIEGNTIYF. CDR3 sequence (DNA): TGTGCCAGCAGCATTGAGGGAAACACCATATATTTT.